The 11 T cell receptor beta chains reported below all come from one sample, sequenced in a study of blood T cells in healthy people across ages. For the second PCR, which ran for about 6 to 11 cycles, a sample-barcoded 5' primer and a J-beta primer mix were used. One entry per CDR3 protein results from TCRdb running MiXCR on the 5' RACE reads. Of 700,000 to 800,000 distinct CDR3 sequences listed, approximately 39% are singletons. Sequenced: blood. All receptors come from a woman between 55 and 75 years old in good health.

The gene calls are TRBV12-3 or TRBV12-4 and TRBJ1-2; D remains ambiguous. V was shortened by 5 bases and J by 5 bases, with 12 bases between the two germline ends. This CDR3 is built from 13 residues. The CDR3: CASSQTLGYGYTF. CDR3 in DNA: TGTGCCAGCAGTCAAACACTCGGGTATGGCTACACCTTC.

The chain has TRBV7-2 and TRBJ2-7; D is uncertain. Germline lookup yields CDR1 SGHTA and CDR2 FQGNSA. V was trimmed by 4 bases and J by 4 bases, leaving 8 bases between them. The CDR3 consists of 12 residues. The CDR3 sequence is CASSSTFYEQYF. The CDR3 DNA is TGTGCCAGCAGCTCGACGTTTTACGAGCAGTACTTC.

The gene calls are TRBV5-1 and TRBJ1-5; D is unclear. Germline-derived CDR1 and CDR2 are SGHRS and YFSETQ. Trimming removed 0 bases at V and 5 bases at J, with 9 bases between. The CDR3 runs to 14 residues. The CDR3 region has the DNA TGCGCCAGCAGCTTGGAGGGTCGCGATCAGCCCCAGCATTTT. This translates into CASSLEGRDQPQHF. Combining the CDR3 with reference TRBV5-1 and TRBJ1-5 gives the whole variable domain KAGVTQTPRYLIKTRGQQVTLSCSPISGHRSVSWYQQTPGQGLQFLFEYFSETQRNKGNFPGRFSGRQFSNSRSEMNVSTLELGDSALYLCASSLEGRDQPQHFGDGTRLSIL.

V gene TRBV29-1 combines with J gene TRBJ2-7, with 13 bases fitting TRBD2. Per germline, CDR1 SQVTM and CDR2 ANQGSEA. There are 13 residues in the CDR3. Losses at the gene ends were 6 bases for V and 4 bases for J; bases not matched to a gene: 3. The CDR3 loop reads CSVGTSGTYEQYF. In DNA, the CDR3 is TGCAGCGTGGGGACTAGCGGGACATACGAGCAGTACTTC.

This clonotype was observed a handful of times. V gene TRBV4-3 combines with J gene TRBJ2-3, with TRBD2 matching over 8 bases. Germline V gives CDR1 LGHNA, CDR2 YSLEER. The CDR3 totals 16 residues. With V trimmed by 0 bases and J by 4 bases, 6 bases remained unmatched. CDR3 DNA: TGCGCCAGCAGCCAAGATTTAAGCGGGAGTGCAGATACGCAGTATTTT. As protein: CASSQDLSGSADTQYF.

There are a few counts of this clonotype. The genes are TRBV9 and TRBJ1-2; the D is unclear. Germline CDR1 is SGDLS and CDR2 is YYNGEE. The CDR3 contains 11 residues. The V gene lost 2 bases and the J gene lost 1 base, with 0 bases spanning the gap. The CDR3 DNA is TGTGCCAGCAGCGTTAACTATGGCTACACCTTC. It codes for CASSVNYGYTF.

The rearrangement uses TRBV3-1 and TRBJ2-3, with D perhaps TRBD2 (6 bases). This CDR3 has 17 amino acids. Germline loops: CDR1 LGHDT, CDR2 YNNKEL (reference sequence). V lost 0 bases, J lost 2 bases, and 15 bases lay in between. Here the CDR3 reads CASSQDRIAVPTDTQYF. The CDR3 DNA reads TGTGCCAGCAGCCAAGATAGGATAGCGGTTCCCACAGATACGCAGTATTTT.

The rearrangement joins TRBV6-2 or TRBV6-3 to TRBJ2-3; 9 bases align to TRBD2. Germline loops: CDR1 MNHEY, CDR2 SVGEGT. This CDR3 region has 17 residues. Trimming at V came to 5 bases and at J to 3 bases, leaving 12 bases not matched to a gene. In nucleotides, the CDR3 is TGTGCCAGCAGTACCCTCCCAGCGGGGGGAAGGACAGATACGCAGTATTTT. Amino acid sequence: CASSTLPAGGRTDTQYF.

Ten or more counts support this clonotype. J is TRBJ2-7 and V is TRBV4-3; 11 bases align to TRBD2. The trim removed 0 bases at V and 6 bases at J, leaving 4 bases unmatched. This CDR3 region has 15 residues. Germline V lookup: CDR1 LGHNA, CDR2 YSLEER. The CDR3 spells CASSQELAGAAEQYF. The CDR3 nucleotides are TGCGCCAGCAGCCAAGAACTAGCGGGAGCGGCCGAGCAGTACTTC.

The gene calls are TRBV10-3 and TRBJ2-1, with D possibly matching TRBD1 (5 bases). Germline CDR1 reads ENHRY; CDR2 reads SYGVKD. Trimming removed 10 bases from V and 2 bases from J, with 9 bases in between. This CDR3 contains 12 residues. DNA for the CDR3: TGTGCCACCAGGGAAACCTACAATGAGCAGTTCTTC. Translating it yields CATRETYNEQFF.

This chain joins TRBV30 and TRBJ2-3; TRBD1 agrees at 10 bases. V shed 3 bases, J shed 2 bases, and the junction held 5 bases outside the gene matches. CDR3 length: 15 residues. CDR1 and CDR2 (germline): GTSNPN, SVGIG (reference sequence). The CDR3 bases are TGTGCCTGGAGCGACGGACAGGGGGACACAGATACGCAGTATTTT. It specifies CAWSDGQGDTDTQYF.